These 12 T cell receptor beta chains originate from one sample sequenced in a study of blood T cell repertoires in COVID-19. The method was immunoSEQ multiplex PCR; TCRdb's version includes in-frame clones alone and lacks a portion of them. The sample shows approximately 150,000 clones, roughly 87% of them seen only once. Material: peripheral blood. The origin of the receptors is a woman aged 55-69 years with active or convalescent COVID-19.

This clone appeared once. The chain carries TRBV3-1 (or the pseudogene TRBV3-2) and TRBJ1-6; D is possibly TRBD1 (6 bases). V lost 6 bases and J lost 9, with 27 bases in between. The length of the CDR3 is 18 residues. From germline, CDR1 is LGHDT and CDR2 YNNKEL (reference sequence). In nucleotides, the CDR3 is TGTGCCAGCAGGCCGACCCGCCCCGGACAGCCTCTTCTTTCACCCCTCCACTTT. Encoded protein: CASRPTRPGQPLLSPLHF.

This chain joins TRBV12-3 or TRBV12-4 and TRBJ1-1; D is uncertain. The germline V and J ends were trimmed by 5 bases and 3 bases, with 7 bases remaining between them. This CDR3 is built from 12 residues. The CDR3 here is CASSLRDTEAFF. DNA of the CDR3: TGTGCCAGCAGTCTCCGGGACACTGAAGCTTTCTTT.

The J gene is TRBJ1-3, the V gene TRBV5-1, with no clear D. The V end lost 4 bases, the J end lost 0 bases, and 20 bases lay between the germline ends. Germline V CDR1 and CDR2: SGHRS, YFSETQ. This CDR3 has 18 residues. CDR3 in amino acids: CASSRGSMGFSSGNTIYF. CDR3 nucleotide sequence: TGCGCCAGCAGCCGAGGGTCAATGGGGTTTAGCTCTGGAAACACCATATATTTT.

The chain couples TRBV19 to TRBJ1-4; D might be TRBD1 (6 bases). Germline lookup yields CDR1 LNHDA and CDR2 SQIVND (reference sequence). V was clipped by 3 bases and J by 7 bases, with 15 bases between them. This CDR3 is 15 amino acids long. The CDR3 loop is CASSIRGTPGEKLFF. The CDR3 bases are TGTGCCAGTAGTATCAGGGGCACCCCGGGTGAAAAACTGTTTTTT.

The V gene is TRBV9, the J gene TRBJ2-5; 7 bases align to TRBD1. The junction had 23 bases not matched to a gene; V was cut back by 4 bases and J by 5 bases. Per the germline V gene, CDR1 is SGDLS and CDR2 is YYNGEE. This CDR3 has 19 residues. CDR3 bases: TGTGCCAGCAGCCCTCTCGCCAGATCAATCCCGGGACAGAGGGAGACCCAGTACTTC. Amino acid sequence: CASSPLARSIPGQRETQYF.

The gene calls are TRBV19 and TRBJ2-1, with TRBD1 as a possible D gene (7 bases). Germline V gene lookup returns CDR1 LNHDA and CDR2 SQIVND (reference sequence). Trimming removed 6 bases at V and 3 bases at J, with 15 bases between. This CDR3 region has 15 residues. The CDR3 loop is CASREGTVLYNEQFF. CDR3 DNA: TGTGCCAGTAGGGAGGGGACAGTCCTCTACAATGAGCAGTTCTTC.

The chain carries TRBV6-2 or TRBV6-3 and TRBJ1-2; D might be TRBD1 (5 bases). There are 13 residues in the CDR3. Per germline, CDR1 MNHEY and CDR2 SVGEGT. V was shortened by 1 base and J by 6 bases, with 9 bases between the two germline ends. CDR3 loop: CASSYLSRDGYTF. The CDR3 nucleotides read TGTGCCAGCAGTTACTTGTCCAGGGATGGCTACACCTTC.

This clone was seen once. The chain combines TRBV25-1 with TRBJ1-1; 10 bases match TRBD1. J lost 1 base, V lost 7 bases, and 6 bases had no gene match. Per germline, CDR1 MGHDK and CDR2 SYGVNS. The CDR3 is 15 residues long. The CDR3 bases are TGTGCCAGCATAGGGACAGGGGTCCCGAACACTGAAGCTTTCTTT. This translates into CASIGTGVPNTEAFF.

This chain joins TRBV18 and TRBJ1-2; unclear D gene. CDR1 is KGHSH, CDR2 LQKENI, per germline. Trimming removed 3 bases from V and 1 base from J, with 6 bases in between. The CDR3 loop spans 13 amino acids. The DNA of the CDR3 is TGTGCCAGCTCACCGACTAATAACTATGGCTACACCTTC. Translated, it gives CASSPTNNYGYTF.

The V gene is TRBV5-6, the J gene TRBJ1-2, with a weak D call TRBD1 (5 bases). Germline V gene data show CDR1 as SGHDT and CDR2 as YYEEEE. This CDR3 comprises 14 residues. The ends were cut back, 5 bases at V and 2 bases at J, with 13 bases in the middle. DNA of the CDR3: TGTGCCAGCAGTGTGGGAGGGACCAACTATGGCTACACCTTC. Encoded protein: CASSVGGTNYGYTF.

This rearrangement joins TRBV7-9 to TRBJ2-2, with 13 positions matching TRBD2. Germline values: CDR1 SEHNR, CDR2 FQNEAQ (reference sequence). The CDR3 totals 16 residues. Trimming removed 8 bases from V and 3 bases from J; junction bases left unmatched: 6. CDR3 in DNA: TGTGCCAGCCCGACTAGCGGGGGGCTGTACACCGGGGAGCTGTTTTTT. It encodes CASPTSGGLYTGELFF.

The gene calls are TRBV28 and TRBJ1-6, with no clear D. Trimming left V 3 bases short and J 13 bases short, with 10 bases between. Looked up from germline, CDR1 is MDHEN and CDR2 is SYDVKM. This CDR3 comprises 12 residues. CDR3 in DNA: TGTGCCAGCAGTTTGGCCTTGTCGCCCCTCCACTTT. Translated, it gives CASSLALSPLHF.